The sequence of this TCR beta chain was determined in a study of cytomegalovirus exposure and HLA in healthy donors. Comment on this clone: As yet, its antigen is unknown.

Study-wide points: Immune exposure data for these donors was limited to CMV serostatus.

CDR3 length: 15 residues. The V gene's germline CDR1 is LNHDA and CDR2 SQIVND (reference sequence). After removal of 6 bases from V and 3 bases from J, the junction contained 9 bases not matched to a gene. Both 60 Vbeta primers and 13 Jbeta primers went into the PCR. Using immunoSEQ multiplex PCR, the repertoire was profiled, and TCRdb retains in-frame clones only, with some absent. The sample records approximately 120,000 clones, roughly 75% being singletons. The source is a man in his thirties or forties in good health and CMV-seropositive. Sequenced material: PBMCs. This chain uses TRBV19 with TRBJ2-5; 8 bases fit TRBD2. CDR3 coding DNA: TGTGCCAGTAGGGCTAACGGGGGGGGCGAAGAGACCCAGTACTTC. Translated: CASRANGGGEETQYF. Filled out from reference TRBV19 and TRBJ2-5, the complete variable domain reads DGGITQSPKYLFRKEGQNVTLSCEQNLNHDAMYWYRQDPGQGLRLIYYSQIVNDFQKGDIAEGYSVSREKKESFPLTVTSAQKNPTAFYLCASRANGGGEETQYFGPGTRLLVL.